A single sample gave rise to the 16 T cell receptor beta chains below, sequenced in a study of blood T cell repertoires in COVID-19. Assay: immunoSEQ multiplex PCR; the TCRdb copy retains only in-frame clones and omits some. The sample shows roughly 260,000 clones, 90% of them seen only once. Sequenced material: peripheral blood. These receptors came from a woman aged 40 to 50 with acute or convalescent COVID-19.

The chain has TRBV7-8 and TRBJ1-5, with D possibly being TRBD1 (5 bases). V lost 1 base, J lost 2 bases, and 12 bases lay in between. This CDR3 is 16 amino acids long. Germline lookup yields CDR1 SGHVS and CDR2 FQNEAQ. CDR3 nucleotides: TGTGCCAGCAGCTTAGTCGGAGGGGCGGGCAATCAGCCCCAGCATTTT. It translates to CASSLVGGAGNQPQHF.

The chain is built from TRBV7-9 and TRBJ2-3; a weak D match, TRBD2 (6 bases). Germline V gives CDR1 SEHNR, CDR2 FQNEAQ (reference sequence). Trimming shortened V by 1 base and J by 2 bases, and 13 bases separated the two germline ends. This CDR3 has 16 residues. The CDR3 sequence is CASSLGGRRDTDTQYF. CDR3 coding DNA: TGTGCCAGCAGCTTAGGTGGGAGGAGAGACACAGATACGCAGTATTTT.

This clone was seen just once. The chain joins TRBV5-8 to TRBJ1-5; 8 bases map to TRBD1. CDR3 size: 15 residues. The junction had 5 bases not matched to a gene; V was cut back by 0 bases and J by 6 bases. Germline values: CDR1 SGHTS, CDR2 YDEGEE. In DNA, the CDR3 is TGTGCCAGCAGCTTGGGACTACAGGGGGTTCAGCCCCAGCATTTT. It translates to CASSLGLQGVQPQHF.

The rearrangement links TRBV3-1 (or the pseudogene TRBV3-2) to TRBJ1-2; D not resolved. V lost 2 bases and J lost 10, with 17 bases in between. The CDR3 sequence is 14 residues long. Looked up from germline, CDR1 is LGHDT and CDR2 is YNNKEL (reference sequence). The DNA of the CDR3 is TGTGCCAGCAGCCAACCCGGAGGGTCACTCCCCTACACCTTC. Translated: CASSQPGGSLPYTF.

The chain is built from TRBV6-5 and TRBJ2-3; perhaps TRBD2 as D (5 bases). V was clipped by 0 bases and J by 5 bases, with 6 bases between them. Germline CDR1 MNHEY, CDR2 SVGAGI. The CDR3 is made up of 13 amino acids. CDR3 coding DNA: TGTGCCAGCAGTTACTCAGAGGGAGATACGCAGTATTTT. Protein sequence: CASSYSEGDTQYF.

The chain links TRBV5-1 to TRBJ2-2, with a weak D call TRBD1 (5 bases). The CDR3 has 16 amino acids. Germline-derived CDR1 and CDR2 are SGHRS and YFSETQ. The V end was cut by 1 base, the J end by 0 bases, with 10 bases between. Here the CDR3 reads CASSLYQGANTGELFF. The DNA for the CDR3 is TGCGCCAGCAGCTTGTATCAGGGCGCGAACACCGGGGAGCTGTTTTTT.

V is TRBV27 and J is TRBJ1-2, with 10 bases matching TRBD1. J gave up 6 bases and V 3 bases, and 13 bases lay outside the gene matches. This CDR3 region has 17 residues. Germline loops: CDR1 MNHEY, CDR2 SMNVEV (reference sequence). The CDR3 reads CASSLSPTGQGVDGYTF. The CDR3 region has the DNA TGTGCCAGCAGTTTGAGTCCGACCGGACAGGGGGTTGATGGCTACACCTTC.

This sequence joins TRBV10-3 and TRBJ1-2, with a possible D match to TRBD1 (6 bases). With 11 bases removed from V and 2 bases from J, the gap between germline ends came to 12 bases. Germline values: CDR1 ENHRY, CDR2 SYGVKD. This CDR3 has 12 amino acids. The CDR3: CAVQGGNYGYTF. Here the CDR3 DNA reads TGTGCCGTACAGGGTGGGAACTATGGCTACACCTTC.

This clone appeared a few times. The gene calls are TRBV2 and TRBJ1-5; 7 bases line up with TRBD1. This CDR3 is 19 amino acids long. Trimming took 4 bases from V and 0 from J; bases not matched to a gene: 15. Germline CDR1 reads SNHLY; CDR2 reads FYNNEI. The CDR3 is CASSGTGRGATYSNQPQHF. The CDR3 DNA sequence: TGTGCCAGCAGTGGGACAGGCAGGGGAGCCACTTATAGCAATCAGCCCCAGCATTTT. Full variable domain (remainder filled in from reference TRBV2 and TRBJ1-5): EPEVTQTPSHQVTQMGQEVILRCVPISNHLYFYWYRQILGQKVEFLVSFYNNEISEKSEIFDDQFSVERPDGSNFTLKIRSTKLEDSAMYFCASSGTGRGATYSNQPQHFGDGTRLSIL.

CDR3: CASSLAGTTDTQYF. CDR3 nucleotides: TGCGCCAGCAGCTTAGCGGGTACCACAGATACGCAGTATTTT. The chain links TRBV10-1 to TRBJ2-3; 7 bases are a match to TRBD2. Germline values: CDR1 WNHNN, CDR2 SYGVQD (reference sequence). V was pared by 6 bases and J by 2 bases, with 5 bases of the junction left unmatched. The CDR3 contains 14 residues.

This clone was detected a few times. The chain uses TRBV7-2 and TRBJ2-3, with 8 bases identical to TRBD1. Germline assignment: CDR1 SGHTA and CDR2 FQGNSA. V lost 3 bases, J lost 1 base, and 0 bases stayed unmatched. This CDR3 is built from 14 residues. The CDR3 bases are TGTGCCAGCAGCTTGGGACAGGGCACAGATACGCAGTATTTT. Its protein is CASSLGQGTDTQYF.

The rearrangement links TRBV19 to TRBJ2-5; TRBD2 aligns across 11 bases. CDR3 length: 15 residues. The V gene end was trimmed by 6 bases and the J gene end by 1 base; junction bases not matched to a gene: 4. Germline V gene data show CDR1 as LNHDA and CDR2 as SQIVND (reference sequence). Here the CDR3 DNA reads TGTGCCAGTAGGGACCTAGCGGGGGGCCAAGAGACCCAGTACTTC. Translating gives CASRDLAGGQETQYF.

This clone has just a few counts. Other DNA sequences of this sample code for an identical CDR3. V and J are TRBV18 and TRBJ1-5; D remains ambiguous. This CDR3 spans 14 amino acids. In germline, CDR1 is KGHSH, CDR2 LQKENI. The V and J ends lost 2 bases and 0 bases respectively, with 5 bases between them. CDR3: CASSPGGSNQPQHF. The CDR3 bases are TGTGCCAGCTCACCAGGCGGTAGCAATCAGCCCCAGCATTTT.

V usage is TRBV9 and J usage is TRBJ1-3; 7 nucleotides match TRBD1. The CDR3 is 15 residues long. The J segment lost 4 bases and the V segment lost 0 bases, leaving 4 bases of the junction unmatched. In germline, CDR1 is SGDLS, CDR2 YYNGEE. The CDR3 sequence: CASSVEGAAGNTIYF. For the CDR3, the DNA is TGTGCCAGCAGCGTAGAGGGGGCAGCGGGAAACACCATATATTTT.

This clone was recorded once. The chain recombines TRBV5-1 with TRBJ2-2; the D is unclear. Germline V gene lookup returns CDR1 SGHRS and CDR2 YFSETQ. The CDR3 has 13 amino acids. V was trimmed by 4 bases and J by 1 base, leaving 5 bases between them. CDR3 region: CASSPGNTGELFF. The DNA for the CDR3 is TGCGCCAGCAGCCCGGGGAACACCGGGGAGCTGTTTTTT.

This clone was recorded once. CDR3 residues: CASSERGETYGYTF. In DNA, the CDR3 is TGTGCCAGCAGTGAAAGGGGTGAGACCTATGGCTACACCTTC. The chain links TRBV6-1 to TRBJ1-2, with D possibly matching TRBD1 (5 bases). The germline CDR1 and CDR2 sequences are MNHNS and SASEGT. The CDR3 has 14 residues. V was clipped by 2 bases and J by 4 bases, with 11 bases between them.